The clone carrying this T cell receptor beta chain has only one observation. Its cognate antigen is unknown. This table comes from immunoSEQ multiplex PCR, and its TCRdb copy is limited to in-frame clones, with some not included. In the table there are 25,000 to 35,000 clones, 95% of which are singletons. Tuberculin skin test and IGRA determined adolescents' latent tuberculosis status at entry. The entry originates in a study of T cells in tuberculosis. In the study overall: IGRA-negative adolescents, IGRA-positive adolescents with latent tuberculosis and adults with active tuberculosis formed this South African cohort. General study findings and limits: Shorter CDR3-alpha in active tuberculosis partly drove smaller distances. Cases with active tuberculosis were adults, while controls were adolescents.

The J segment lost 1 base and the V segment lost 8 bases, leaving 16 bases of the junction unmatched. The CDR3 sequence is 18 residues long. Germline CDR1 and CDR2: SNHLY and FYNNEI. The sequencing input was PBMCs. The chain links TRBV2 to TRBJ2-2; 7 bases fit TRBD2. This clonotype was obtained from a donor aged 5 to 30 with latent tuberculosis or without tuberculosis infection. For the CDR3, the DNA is TGTGCCAGCCAACTTCGGAGGGGAAGCGGGAAGAACACCGGGGAGCTGTTTTTT. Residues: CASQLRRGSGKNTGELFF. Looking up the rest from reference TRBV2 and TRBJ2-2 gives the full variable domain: EPEVTQTPSHQVTQMGQEVILRCVPISNHLYFYWYRQILGQKVEFLVSFYNNEISEKSEIFDDQFSVERPDGSNFTLKIRSTKLEDSAMYFCASQLRRGSGKNTGELFFGEGSRLTVL.